What follows are 2 T cell receptor beta chains derived from one specimen sequenced in a study of cytomegalovirus exposure and HLA in healthy donors. The PCR was carried out with 60 Vbeta primers and 13 Jbeta primers. Sequencing was performed with immunoSEQ multiplex PCR; in TCRdb, only in-frame clones are kept and a portion is missing. The sample holds approximately 220,000 clones; about three quarters are singletons and the top ten take approximately 1.8%. Sequencing was done on a sample of PBMCs. The source of these receptors is a male donor in good health and CMV-seronegative.

In the case of this clone: An end of the junction does not agree with germline; a read error may underlie this. This chain links TRBV28 with TRBJ2-7, with 15 bases matching TRBD2. The length of the CDR3 is 14 residues. The V gene's germline CDR1 is MDHEN and CDR2 SYDVKM. For the CDR3, the DNA is TGTGCCAGCAGTTCCGGACTAGCGGGAGGGCCATGTATCTTC. Its translation: CASSSGLAGGPCIF.

The chain recombines TRBV25-1 with TRBJ2-7; 7 nucleotides agree with TRBD1. The CDR3 covers 13 residues. CDR1 and CDR2 (germline): MGHDK, SYGVNS. Losses at the gene ends were 9 bases for V and 0 bases for J; bases not matched to a gene: 5. Here the CDR3 DNA reads TGTGCCAGTCAGACAGGGAGCTCCTACGAGCAGTACTTC. It encodes CASQTGSSYEQYF.